This T cell receptor (beta chain) originates from a study of neurological immune-mediated disorders. Study-wide results and caveats: None of the CDR3 amino acid sequences of expanded clones were shared across subjects, and this suggested private repertoires in all groups.

The time point was: longitudinal time-point 2. Libraries used 2 million unsorted PBMCs kept frozen in RNAlater. It was by 5'RACE with 10-nucleotide random UMIs that the cDNA was made. In every sequencing run, more than 180 million TCR-beta sequences were generated from 15-18 subjects. MiXCR, run by TCRdb on the 5' RACE reads, gives a single entry per CDR3 protein. The sample shows approximately 82,000 distinct CDR3 sequences, 13% of them seen only once. There are a few counts of this clonotype. Its antigen is unknown. This may come from a read error, since a much larger clone is one base off. V shed 3 bases and J shed 5 bases, with 23 bases lying between them. This CDR3 has 17 residues.

The chain carries TRBV12-3 or TRBV12-4 and TRBJ2-7, with D possibly being TRBD2 (6 bases). The source is a female donor with HTLV-1-associated myelopathy (HAM/TSP). Sequenced input: PBMCs. CDR3 nucleotide sequence: TGTGCCAGCAGTTTCCTGTTGGCCGGGGGATCAGCCCACGAGCAGTACTTC. Protein sequence: CASSFLLAGGSAHEQYF.